The T cell receptor beta chain under discussion was sequenced for a study of siplizumab effects on memory and regulatory T cells. The J segment lost 3 bases and the V segment lost 3 bases, leaving 2 bases of the junction unmatched. This CDR3 is built from 13 residues. CDR1 is SGHTA, CDR2 FQGNSA, per germline. Repertoires were generated with immunoSEQ multiplex PCR, while TCRdb's copy carries only in-frame clones and drops some. The sample yields fewer than 130,000 clones, 92% seen once. Study observations and caveats: Memory cells seemed less diverse than naive T cells, which also seemed major contributors to the alloresponse. In roughly 75-96% of proliferating CD4+ or CD8+ clones, a naive or memory phenotype could not be assigned. Of the alloreactive clones, only a minor fraction mapped to unstimulated subsets.

On this clone: The antigen remains unidentified.

The chain has TRBV7-2 and TRBJ2-7; the match to TRBD2 covers 7 bases. Sequencing was carried out using CD4+ T cells sorted from blood. This receptor was obtained from a human donor in good health. The CDR3 DNA sequence: TGTGCCAGCAGCTTCGGCGGGGGCTACGAGCAGTACTTC. Translating gives CASSFGGGYEQYF.